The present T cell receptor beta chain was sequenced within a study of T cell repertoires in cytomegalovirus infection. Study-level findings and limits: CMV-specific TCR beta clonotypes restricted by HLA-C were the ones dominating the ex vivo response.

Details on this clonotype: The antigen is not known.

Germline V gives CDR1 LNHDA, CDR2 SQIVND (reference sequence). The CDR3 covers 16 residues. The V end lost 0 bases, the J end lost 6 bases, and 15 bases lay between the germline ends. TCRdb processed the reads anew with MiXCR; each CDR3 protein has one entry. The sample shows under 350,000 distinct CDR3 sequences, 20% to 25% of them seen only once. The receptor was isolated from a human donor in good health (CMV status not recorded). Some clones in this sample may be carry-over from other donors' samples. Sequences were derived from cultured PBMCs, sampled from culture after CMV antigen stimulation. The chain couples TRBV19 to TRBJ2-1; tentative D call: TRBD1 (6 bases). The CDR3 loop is CASSIETGQGANEQFF. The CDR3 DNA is TGTGCCAGTAGTATAGAGACAGGACAAGGGGCCAATGAGCAGTTCTTC.